These T cell receptor beta chains were read from a single sample in a study of T cell repertoires in cytomegalovirus infection. TCRdb passed the reads through MiXCR, listing each CDR3 protein once. The sample contains some 350,000 distinct CDR3 sequences, 18% of which appear only once. The sequencing input was PBMCs. Receptors originate from a human donor in good health (CMV status not recorded). Some clones in this sample may be carry-over from other donors' samples. The CDR3 runs from the conserved cysteine through the conserved F or W. A clone size is listed for some rows: how often the clone was seen (once, few, many), or a class if it is expanded.

TRBV7-2,TRBJ1-1,many,CASSQSRYLNTEAFF
TRBV7-8,TRBJ1-1,many,CASRSGGHSGAFF
TRBV7-2,TRBJ1-1,many,CASSLGRSNTEAFF
TRBV7-2,TRBJ2-1,-,CASSLVGGGPSEQFF
TRBV10-3,TRBJ2-5,-,CAISESGDTETQYF
TRBV19,TRBJ2-5,few,CASSMGGAGEGETQYF
TRBV19,TRBJ2-5,-,CAISIDQGQETQYF
TRBV30,TRBJ1-2,-,CAWRRPAGANYGYTF
TRBV27,TRBJ2-3,-,CASSRSGGDTQYF
TRBV11-2,TRBJ2-7,-,CASSPGGGQGYEQYF
TRBV10-3,TRBJ2-5,many,CAISESQRGGNQETQYF
TRBV18,TRBJ2-1,few,CASSPPGDWKYNEQFF
TRBV11-2,TRBJ2-4,-,CASSLPGVNIQYF
TRBV7-2,TRBJ2-5,many,CASSPDRAQETQYF
TRBV20-1,TRBJ1-2,-,CSATDSRAVWGYTF
TRBV7-2,TRBJ2-3,many,CASSAQLPTTGDTQYF
TRBV29-1,TRBJ1-1,few,CSAAESTEAFF
TRBV20-1,TRBJ2-2,few,CSAAATGGGRLPRDGELFF
TRBV5-1,TRBJ2-3,few,CASSTGLAFLGGTDTQYF
TRBV20-1,TRBJ2-3,-,CSARAERGRWNTQYF
TRBV3-1,TRBJ2-3,-,CASSQTSGSRTDTQYF
TRBV7-8,TRBJ2-3,many,CASSLDLWTPDTQYF
TRBV7-2,TRBJ2-3,many,CASGLTDTQYF
TRBV5-5,TRBJ2-1,-,CVSSDLAGDNEQFF
TRBV4-3,TRBJ2-7,many,CASSQGVGGRTYEQYF
TRBV5-4,TRBJ2-1,few,CASSLGGRAGEYNEQFF
TRBV5-1,TRBJ2-3,-,CASSPRFQTGVKDTQYF
TRBV7-2,TRBJ1-4,many,CASGGGRSEKLFF
TRBV7-2,TRBJ2-5,many,CASSSSVLTQTQYF